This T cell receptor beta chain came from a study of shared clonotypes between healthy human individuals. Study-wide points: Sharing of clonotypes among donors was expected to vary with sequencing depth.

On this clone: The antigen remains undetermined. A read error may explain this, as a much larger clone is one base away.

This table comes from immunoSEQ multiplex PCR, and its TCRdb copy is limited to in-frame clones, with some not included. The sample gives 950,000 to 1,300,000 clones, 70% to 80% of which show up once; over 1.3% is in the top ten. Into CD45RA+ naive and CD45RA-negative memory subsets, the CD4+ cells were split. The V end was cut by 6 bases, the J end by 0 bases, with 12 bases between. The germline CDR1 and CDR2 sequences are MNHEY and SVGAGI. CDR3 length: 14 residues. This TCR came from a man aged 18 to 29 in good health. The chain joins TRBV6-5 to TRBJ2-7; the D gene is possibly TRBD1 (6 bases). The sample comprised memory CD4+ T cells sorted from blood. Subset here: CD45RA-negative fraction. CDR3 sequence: CASSEGTSSYEQYF. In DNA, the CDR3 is TGTGCCAGCAGCGAAGGGACAAGCTCCTACGAGCAGTACTTC.